This TCR beta chain was recovered during a study of blood T cell repertoires in COVID-19. CDR3 length: 13 residues. Germline CDR1 is MNHEY and CDR2 is SVGAGI. V was pared by 7 bases and J by 4 bases, with 11 bases between. Here immunoSEQ multiplex PCR was the method, and the copy in TCRdb shows in-frame clones only, minus some. The sample carries 60,000 to 70,000 clones, about nine tenths recorded once. The chain has TRBV6-5 and TRBJ1-5, with D unresolved. The sequence derives from a man in his forties or fifties with active COVID-19. Sequenced: peripheral blood. The CDR3, as DNA: TGTGCCAGCACCCCGGGGAAGAATCAGCCCCAGCATTTT. Translation gives CASTPGKNQPQHF.